This section outlines one TCR beta chain sequence together with its context. Its antigen remains unknown. The data originate from a study of regulatory T cells in long-lasting Graves disease. The study's findings and limits: It was possible that the small sample size reduced accuracy. Gene preferences differed: TRBV28, TRBJ1-2, TRBJ2-5 in persistent cases.

Library construction for TCR beta used iRepertoire HTBI primers and Arm-PCR of CDR3 regions. From the multiplex PCR reads, TCRdb called clonotypes with MiXCR, one entry per CDR3 protein. The sample consists of roughly 450,000 distinct CDR3 sequences, about 20% of them appearing once. CDR3 length equals 19 residues. The trim removed 0 bases at V and 4 bases at J, leaving 14 bases unmatched. CDR1 is MNHEY, CDR2 SVGEGT, per germline. Time point noted: persistent/refractory GD, antithyroid drugs over 5 years with positive TRAb. Researchers made the TCR library from RNA that was extracted from PBMCs. The gene calls are TRBV6-2 or TRBV6-3 and TRBJ2-1; TRBD1 matches at 8 bases. Sequencing used peripheral blood mononuclear cells (PBMCs), obtained when the disease was refractory, from a patient treated with antithyroid drugs. The source is a female donor with Graves disease. The DNA of the CDR3 is TGTGCCAGCAGTTACTCTTCAGGGGGCCGATCCCGCTATTACAATGAGCAGTTCTTC. It translates to CASSYSSGGRSRYYNEQFF.